The 5 T cell receptor beta chains in this list originate from one sample, sequenced in a study of neurological immune-mediated disorders. One entry per CDR3 protein, called by TCRdb with MiXCR from the 5' RACE reads. The sample records nearly 60,000 distinct CDR3 sequences, under 4.5% being singletons. Material: PBMCs. Source of these receptors: a woman aged 30 to 39 with multiple sclerosis.

This clonotype was picked up many times. The rearrangement uses TRBV4-1 and TRBJ2-7; 7 nucleotides agree with TRBD1. CDR3 size: 13 residues. Germline V gene lookup returns CDR1 MGHRA and CDR2 YSYEKL. Trimming at V came to 3 bases and at J to 6 bases, leaving 5 bases not matched to a gene. The DNA for the CDR3 is TGCGCCAGCAGCCAGGATCGGACAGGCGAGCAGTACTTC. This sequence encodes CASSQDRTGEQYF.

Ten or more counts support this clonotype. This rearrangement joins TRBV11-2 to TRBJ1-1; no clear D gene. The germline V gene has CDR1 SGHAT and CDR2 FQNNGV. V gave up 3 bases and J gave up 0 bases, with 8 bases separating them. This CDR3 region has 14 residues. The CDR3 loop reads CASSFQLMNTEAFF. CDR3 nucleotide sequence: TGTGCCAGCAGCTTTCAGCTTATGAACACTGAAGCTTTCTTT. Looking up the rest from reference TRBV11-2 and TRBJ1-1 gives the full variable domain: EAGVAQSPRYKIIEKRQSVAFWCNPISGHATLYWYQQILGQGPKLLIQFQNNGVVDDSQLPKDRFSAERLKGVDSTLKIQPAKLEDSAVYLCASSFQLMNTEAFFGQGTRLTVV.

The chain carries TRBV30 and TRBJ2-1; no reliable D call. Germline CDR1 reads GTSNPN; CDR2 reads SVGIG (reference sequence). V was pared by 0 bases and J by 0 bases, with 15 bases between. The CDR3 loop spans 17 amino acids. The CDR3 bases are TGTGCCTGGAGTGTAAGCATTGGCCCCAGCTCCTACAATGAGCAGTTCTTC. It encodes CAWSVSIGPSSYNEQFF.

This clonotype was observed a few times. V usage is TRBV20-1 and J usage is TRBJ2-5; 10 bases are a match to TRBD2. The CDR3 is 16 amino acids. Looked up from germline, CDR1 is DFQATT and CDR2 is SNEGSKA (reference sequence). Unmatched junction bases numbered 9, after V lost 0 bases and J lost 5 bases. The CDR3: CSARDLASGSWETQYF. The CDR3 DNA reads TGCAGTGCTAGAGATCTGGCTAGCGGGAGTTGGGAGACCCAGTACTTC.

The chain uses TRBV6-6 and TRBJ1-2; D call uncertain. CDR1 and CDR2 from the germline V gene are MNHNY and SVGAGI (reference sequence). Trimming shortened V by 5 bases and J by 7 bases, and 14 bases separated the two germline ends. The CDR3 is made up of 13 amino acids. This chain's CDR3 is CASSAPEGSGYTF. CDR3 bases: TGTGCCAGCAGTGCCCCCGAGGGATCTGGCTACACCTTC.